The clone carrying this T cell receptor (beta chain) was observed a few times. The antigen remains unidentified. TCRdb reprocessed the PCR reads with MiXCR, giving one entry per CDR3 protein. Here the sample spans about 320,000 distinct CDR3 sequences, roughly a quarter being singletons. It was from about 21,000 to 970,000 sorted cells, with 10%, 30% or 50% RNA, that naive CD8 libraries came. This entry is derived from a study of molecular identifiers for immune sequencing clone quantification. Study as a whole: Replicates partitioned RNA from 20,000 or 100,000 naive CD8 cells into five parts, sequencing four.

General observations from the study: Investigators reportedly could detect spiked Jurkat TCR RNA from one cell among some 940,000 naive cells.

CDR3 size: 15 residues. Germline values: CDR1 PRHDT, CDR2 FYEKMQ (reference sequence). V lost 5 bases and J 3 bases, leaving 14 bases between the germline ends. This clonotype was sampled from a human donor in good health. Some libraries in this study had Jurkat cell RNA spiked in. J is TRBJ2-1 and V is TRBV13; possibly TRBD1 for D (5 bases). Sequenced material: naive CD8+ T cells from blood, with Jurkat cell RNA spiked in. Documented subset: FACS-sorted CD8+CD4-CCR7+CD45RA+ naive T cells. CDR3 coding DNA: TGTGCCAGCAGCCCAGTGACAGCCCGCTACAATGAGCAGTTCTTC. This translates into CASSPVTARYNEQFF.